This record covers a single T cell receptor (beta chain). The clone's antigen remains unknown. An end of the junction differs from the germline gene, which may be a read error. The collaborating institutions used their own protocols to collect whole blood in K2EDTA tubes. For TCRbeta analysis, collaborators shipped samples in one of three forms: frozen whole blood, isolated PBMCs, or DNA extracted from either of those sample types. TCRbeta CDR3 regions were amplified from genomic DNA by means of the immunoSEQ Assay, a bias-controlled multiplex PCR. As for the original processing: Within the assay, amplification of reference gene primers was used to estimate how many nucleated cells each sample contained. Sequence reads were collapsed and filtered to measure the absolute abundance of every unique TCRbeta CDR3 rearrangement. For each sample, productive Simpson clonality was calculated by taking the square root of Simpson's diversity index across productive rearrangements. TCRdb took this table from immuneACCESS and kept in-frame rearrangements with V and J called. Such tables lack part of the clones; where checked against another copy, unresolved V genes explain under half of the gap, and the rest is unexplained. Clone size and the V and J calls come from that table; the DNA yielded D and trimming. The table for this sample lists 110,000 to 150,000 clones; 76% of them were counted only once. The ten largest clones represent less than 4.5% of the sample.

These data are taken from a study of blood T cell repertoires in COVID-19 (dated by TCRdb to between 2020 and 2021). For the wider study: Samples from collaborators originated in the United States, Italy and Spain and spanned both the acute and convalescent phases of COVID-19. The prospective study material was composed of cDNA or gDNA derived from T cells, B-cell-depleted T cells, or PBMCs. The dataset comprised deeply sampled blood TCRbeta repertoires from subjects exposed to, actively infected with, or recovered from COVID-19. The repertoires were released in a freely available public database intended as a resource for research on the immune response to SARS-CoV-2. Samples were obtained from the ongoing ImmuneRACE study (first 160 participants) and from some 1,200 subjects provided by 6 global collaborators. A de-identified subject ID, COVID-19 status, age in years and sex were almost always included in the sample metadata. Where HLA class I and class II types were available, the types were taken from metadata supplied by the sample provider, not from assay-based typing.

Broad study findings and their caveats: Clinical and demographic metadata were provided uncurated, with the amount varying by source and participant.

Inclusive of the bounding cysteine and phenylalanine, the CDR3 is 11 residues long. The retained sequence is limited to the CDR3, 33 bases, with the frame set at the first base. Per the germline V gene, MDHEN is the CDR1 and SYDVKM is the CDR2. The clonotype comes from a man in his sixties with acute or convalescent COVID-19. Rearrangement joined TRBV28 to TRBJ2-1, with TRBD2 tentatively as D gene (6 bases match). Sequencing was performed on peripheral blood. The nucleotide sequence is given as TGTGCCAGCAGTTTAGGAGGGGACGTAATCTTC. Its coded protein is CASSLGGDVIF.